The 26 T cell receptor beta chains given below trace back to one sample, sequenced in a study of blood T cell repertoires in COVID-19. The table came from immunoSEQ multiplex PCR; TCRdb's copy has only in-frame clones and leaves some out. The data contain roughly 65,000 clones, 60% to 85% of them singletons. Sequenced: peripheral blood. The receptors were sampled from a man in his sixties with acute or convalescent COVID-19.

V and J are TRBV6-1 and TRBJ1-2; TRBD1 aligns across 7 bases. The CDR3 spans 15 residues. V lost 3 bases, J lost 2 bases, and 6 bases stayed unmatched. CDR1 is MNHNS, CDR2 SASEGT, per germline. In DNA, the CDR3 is TGTGCCAGCAGTGACAGGGGGATAGGAAACTATGGCTACACCTTC. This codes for CASSDRGIGNYGYTF.

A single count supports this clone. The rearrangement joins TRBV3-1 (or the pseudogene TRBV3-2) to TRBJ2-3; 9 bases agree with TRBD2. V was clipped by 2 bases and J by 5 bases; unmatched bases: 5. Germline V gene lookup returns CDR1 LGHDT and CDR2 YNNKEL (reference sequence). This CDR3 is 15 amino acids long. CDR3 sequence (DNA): TGTGCCAGCAGCCAAAAGCGGGGGGTAAAAGATACGCAGTATTTT. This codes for CASSQKRGVKDTQYF.

CDR3 bases: TGTGCCAGCAGGACCGGGACAGGGATATACGAGCAGTACTTC. Translating it yields CASRTGTGIYEQYF. The rearrangement joins TRBV6-5 to TRBJ2-7; 9 bases line up with TRBD1. J was trimmed by 4 bases and V by 6 bases; bases with no gene match: 7. Per the germline V gene, CDR1 is MNHEY and CDR2 is SVGAGI. The CDR3 runs to 14 residues.

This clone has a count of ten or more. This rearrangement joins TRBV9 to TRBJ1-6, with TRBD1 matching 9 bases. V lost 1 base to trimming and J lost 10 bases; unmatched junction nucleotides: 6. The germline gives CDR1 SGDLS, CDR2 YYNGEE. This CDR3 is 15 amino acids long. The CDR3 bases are TGTGCCAGCAGCGTACACGGGACAGGGAGGTCACCCCTCCACTTT. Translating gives CASSVHGTGRSPLHF. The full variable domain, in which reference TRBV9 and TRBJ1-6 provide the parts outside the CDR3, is DSGVTQTPKHLITATGQRVTLRCSPRSGDLSVYWYQQSLDQGLQFLIQYYNGEERAKGNILERFSAQQFPDLHSELNLSSLELGDSALYFCASSVHGTGRSPLHFGNGTRLTVT.

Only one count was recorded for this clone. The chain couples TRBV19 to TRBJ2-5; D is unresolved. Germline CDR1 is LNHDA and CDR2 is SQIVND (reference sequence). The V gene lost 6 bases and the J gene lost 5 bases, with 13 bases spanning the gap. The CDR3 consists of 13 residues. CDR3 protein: CASRESVWETQYF. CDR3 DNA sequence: TGTGCCAGTAGAGAAAGCGTTTGGGAGACCCAGTACTTC.

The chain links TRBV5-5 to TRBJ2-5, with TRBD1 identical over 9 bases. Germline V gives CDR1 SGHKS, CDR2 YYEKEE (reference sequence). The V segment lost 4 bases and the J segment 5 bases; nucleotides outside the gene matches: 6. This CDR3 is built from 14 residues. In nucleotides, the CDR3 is TGTGCCAGCAGCGAACAGGGGGCAGGGGAGACCCAGTACTTC. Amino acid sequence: CASSEQGAGETQYF.

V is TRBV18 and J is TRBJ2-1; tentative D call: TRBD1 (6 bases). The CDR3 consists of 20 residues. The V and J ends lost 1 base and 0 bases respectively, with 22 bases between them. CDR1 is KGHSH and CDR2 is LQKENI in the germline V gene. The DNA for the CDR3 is TGTGCCAGCTCACCACAGGGAACAAAGACAGGTACGAGCTCCTACAATGAGCAGTTCTTC. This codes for CASSPQGTKTGTSSYNEQFF.

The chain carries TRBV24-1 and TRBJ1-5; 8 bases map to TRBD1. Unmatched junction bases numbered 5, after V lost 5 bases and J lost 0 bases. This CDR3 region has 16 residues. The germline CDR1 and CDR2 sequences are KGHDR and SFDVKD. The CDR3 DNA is TGTGCCACCAGTGCCACAGGGGGGAGTAGCAATCAGCCCCAGCATTTT. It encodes CATSATGGSSNQPQHF.

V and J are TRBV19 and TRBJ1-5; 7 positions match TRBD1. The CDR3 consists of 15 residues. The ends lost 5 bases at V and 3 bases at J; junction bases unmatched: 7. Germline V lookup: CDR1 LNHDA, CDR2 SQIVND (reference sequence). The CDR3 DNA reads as TGTGCCAGTAGTGGCGGGACAGTTATCAATCAGCCCCAGCATTTT. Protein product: CASSGGTVINQPQHF.

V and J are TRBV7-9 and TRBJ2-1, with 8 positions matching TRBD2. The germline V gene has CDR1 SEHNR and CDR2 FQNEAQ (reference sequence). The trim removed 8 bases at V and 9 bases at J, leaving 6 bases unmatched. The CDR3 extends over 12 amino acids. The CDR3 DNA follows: TGTGCCAGCCTGACTAGCGAGGCTGAGCAGTTCTTC. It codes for CASLTSEAEQFF.

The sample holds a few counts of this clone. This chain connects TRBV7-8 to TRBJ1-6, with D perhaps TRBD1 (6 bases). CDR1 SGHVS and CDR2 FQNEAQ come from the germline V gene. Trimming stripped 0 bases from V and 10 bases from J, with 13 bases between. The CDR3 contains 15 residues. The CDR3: CASSLASGTNSPLHF. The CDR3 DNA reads TGTGCCAGCAGCTTAGCCTCCGGGACAAACTCACCCCTCCACTTT.

The CDR3, as DNA: TGCGCCAGCAGCTTGGGGCAGGGGATCAGCCACGAGCAGTACTTC. Amino acid sequence: CASSLGQGISHEQYF. The chain employs TRBV5-1 and TRBJ2-7, with TRBD1 as a possible D gene (6 bases). Germline V gene lookup returns CDR1 SGHRS and CDR2 YFSETQ. V was clipped by 0 bases and J by 5 bases, with 15 bases between them. CDR3 length: 15 amino acids.

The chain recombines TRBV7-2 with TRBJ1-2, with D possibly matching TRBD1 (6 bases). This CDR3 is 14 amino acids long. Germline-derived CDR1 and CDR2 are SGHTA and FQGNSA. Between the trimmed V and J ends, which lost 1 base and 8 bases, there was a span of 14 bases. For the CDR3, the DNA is TGTGCCAGCAGCTTAGAGGGGGTAATAGTGGGCTACACCTTC. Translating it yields CASSLEGVIVGYTF.

The CDR3 spells CASSPGLAGPQETQYF. The CDR3 DNA sequence: TGCGCCAGCAGCCCTGGACTAGCGGGGCCCCAAGAGACCCAGTACTTC. The chain carries TRBV5-1 and TRBJ2-5; the match to TRBD2 covers 12 bases. CDR3 size: 16 residues. CDR1 is SGHRS, CDR2 YFSETQ, per germline. V trimming: 4 bases; J trimming: 1 base; junction bases outside the gene matches: 5.

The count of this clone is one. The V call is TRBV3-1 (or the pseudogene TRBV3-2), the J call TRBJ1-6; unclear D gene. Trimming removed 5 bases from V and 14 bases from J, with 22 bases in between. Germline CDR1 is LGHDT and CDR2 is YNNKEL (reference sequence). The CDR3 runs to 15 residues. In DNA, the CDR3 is TGTGCCAGCAGCTCCCGCACTGGATGGGGAGTTTCCCTCCACTTT. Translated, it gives CASSSRTGWGVSLHF.

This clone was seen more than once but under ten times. The CDR3 coding sequence is TGTGCCAGTAGTATTAATCGGGGTAAAGAGACCCAGTACTTC. It codes for CASSINRGKETQYF. V is TRBV19 and J is TRBJ2-5; perhaps TRBD2 as D (5 bases). CDR1 and CDR2 from the germline V gene are LNHDA and SQIVND (reference sequence). This CDR3 is 14 amino acids long. Trimming removed 3 bases at V and 3 bases at J, with 11 bases between.

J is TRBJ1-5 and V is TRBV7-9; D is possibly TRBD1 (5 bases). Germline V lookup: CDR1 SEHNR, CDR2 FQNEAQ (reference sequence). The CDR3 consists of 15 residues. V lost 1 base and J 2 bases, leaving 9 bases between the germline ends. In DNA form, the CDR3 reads TGTGCCAGCAGCTTAGGGGCGACAGGCAATCAGCCCCAGCATTTT. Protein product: CASSLGATGNQPQHF. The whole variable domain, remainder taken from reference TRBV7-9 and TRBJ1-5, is DTGVSQNPRHKITKRGQNVTFRCDPISEHNRLYWYRQTLGQGPEFLTYFQNEAQLEKSRLLSDRFSAERPKGSFSTLEIQRTEQGDSAMYLCASSLGATGNQPQHFGDGTRLSIL.

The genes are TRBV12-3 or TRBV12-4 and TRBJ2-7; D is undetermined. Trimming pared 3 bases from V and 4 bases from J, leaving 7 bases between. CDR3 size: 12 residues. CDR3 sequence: CASSLMEYEQYF. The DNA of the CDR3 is TGTGCCAGCAGTTTGATGGAGTACGAGCAGTACTTC.

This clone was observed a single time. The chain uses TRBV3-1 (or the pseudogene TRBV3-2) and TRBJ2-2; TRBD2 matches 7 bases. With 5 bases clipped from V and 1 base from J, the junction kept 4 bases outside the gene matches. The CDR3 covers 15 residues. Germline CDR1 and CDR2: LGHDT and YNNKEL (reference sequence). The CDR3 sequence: CASSVLAVNTGELFF. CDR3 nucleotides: TGTGCCAGCAGCGTTCTAGCGGTGAACACCGGGGAGCTGTTTTTT.

The DNA of the CDR3 is TGTGCCAGCTTCGGGATTGGTCAGCCCCAGCATTTT. Protein sequence: CASFGIGQPQHF. The chain employs TRBV6-6 and TRBJ1-5; D unresolved. Trimming removed 8 bases at V and 6 bases at J, with 11 bases between. Germline CDR1 is MNHNY and CDR2 is SVGAGI (reference sequence). There are 12 residues in the CDR3.

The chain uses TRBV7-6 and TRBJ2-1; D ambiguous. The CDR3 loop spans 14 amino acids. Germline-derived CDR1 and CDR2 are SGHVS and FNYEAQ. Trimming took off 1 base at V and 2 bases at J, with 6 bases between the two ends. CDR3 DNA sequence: TGTGCCAGCAGCTTAGTGGCGGCCTACAATGAGCAGTTCTTC. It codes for CASSLVAAYNEQFF.

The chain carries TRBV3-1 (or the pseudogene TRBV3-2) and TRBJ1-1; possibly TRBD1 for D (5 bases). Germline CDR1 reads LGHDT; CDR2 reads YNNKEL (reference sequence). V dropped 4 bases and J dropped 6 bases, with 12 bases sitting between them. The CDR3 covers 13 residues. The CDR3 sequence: CASSRRRGPEAFF. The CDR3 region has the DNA TGTGCCAGCAGCCGCCGGAGGGGCCCTGAAGCTTTCTTT.

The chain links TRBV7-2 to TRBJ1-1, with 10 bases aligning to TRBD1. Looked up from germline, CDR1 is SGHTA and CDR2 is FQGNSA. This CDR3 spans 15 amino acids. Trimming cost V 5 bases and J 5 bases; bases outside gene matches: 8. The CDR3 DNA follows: TGTGCCAGCAGCCCCCACGGGACAGGGGTGACTGAAGCTTTCTTT. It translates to CASSPHGTGVTEAFF. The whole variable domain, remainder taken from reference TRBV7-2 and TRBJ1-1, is GAGVSQSPSNKVTEKGKDVELRCDPISGHTALYWYRQSLGQGLEFLIYFQGNSAPDKSGLPSDRFSAERTGGSVSTLTIQRTQQEDSAVYLCASSPHGTGVTEAFFGQGTRLTVV.

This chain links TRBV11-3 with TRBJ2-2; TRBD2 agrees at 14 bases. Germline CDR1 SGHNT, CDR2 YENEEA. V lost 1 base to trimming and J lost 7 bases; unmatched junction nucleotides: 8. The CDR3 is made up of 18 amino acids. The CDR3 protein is CASSLARLAGGPGGELFF. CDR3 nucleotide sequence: TGTGCCAGCAGCTTAGCCCGACTAGCGGGGGGGCCTGGCGGGGAGCTGTTTTTT.

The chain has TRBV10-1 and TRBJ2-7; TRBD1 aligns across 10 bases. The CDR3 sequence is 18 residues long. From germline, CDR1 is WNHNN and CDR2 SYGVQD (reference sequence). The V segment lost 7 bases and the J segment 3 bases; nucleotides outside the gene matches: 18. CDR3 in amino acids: CASNHPSQPRDRGYEQYF. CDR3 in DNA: TGCGCCAGCAATCACCCGAGCCAACCCCGGGACAGGGGCTACGAGCAGTACTTC.

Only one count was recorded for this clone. The CDR3 nucleotides read TGTGCCAGCAGCTTAGTGGAGAGGGTCAATGAGCAGTTCTTC. This gives the protein CASSLVERVNEQFF. The chain employs TRBV11-2 and TRBJ2-1, with a weak D call TRBD2 (5 bases). V lost 1 base and J lost 6, with 10 bases in between. The CDR3 covers 14 residues. The germline V gene has CDR1 SGHAT and CDR2 FQNNGV. Together with reference TRBV11-2 and TRBJ2-1, the CDR3 gives the full variable domain: EAGVAQSPRYKIIEKRQSVAFWCNPISGHATLYWYQQILGQGPKLLIQFQNNGVVDDSQLPKDRFSAERLKGVDSTLKIQPAKLEDSAVYLCASSLVERVNEQFFGPGTRLTVL.